This TCR beta chain originates from a study of monozygotic twins with inflammatory bowel disease. Study outcomes and limitations: Repertoires of patients may have been made more variable by differing immunosuppressive treatments.

The V gene's germline CDR1 is MNHEY and CDR2 SVGAGI. This CDR3 is 18 amino acids long. To note about this clonotype: The antigen is undetermined.

For every sample, eight separate reactions were used to make cDNA. During cDNA synthesis, UMIs that each contained a 6-nucleotide sample barcode were added by means of template switching. Each CDR3 protein gets one entry in TCRdb, which reprocessed the 5' RACE reads and gives no DNA. In total, the table holds under 200,000 distinct CDR3 sequences. The sample taken for sequencing was blood. The source of this sequence is a human donor with ulcerative colitis or Crohn's disease, or a healthy co-twin of an affected twin (not recorded which). The rearrangement links TRBV6-5 to TRBJ2-1; TCRdb calls TRBD1, which cannot be checked without DNA. The CDR3 spells CASSYSRSGIGSYNEQFF.